This T cell receptor beta chain was identified in a study of beta chain features in type 1 diabetes. Sorted populations were all over 95% pure. Remarks on this clone: Its antigen is still unknown.

cDNA synthesis used the whole RNA isolate, giving expressed TCRB sequences. The table came from immunoSEQ multiplex PCR; TCRdb's copy has only in-frame clones and leaves some out. Of over 500,000 clones listed, roughly a sixth are singletons. Study-level findings and limits: PCR might pick shorter templates more often, in the same way for patients and controls.

With 6 bases clipped from V and 9 bases from J, the junction kept 8 bases outside the gene matches. This CDR3 has 13 amino acids. From germline, CDR1 is SGHTA and CDR2 FQGTGA. The sample was naive CD4+ T cells from blood. This TCR came from a man between 18 and 35 years old in good health. The chain has TRBV7-3 and TRBJ2-1; 7 nucleotides align to TRBD2. In DNA, the CDR3 is TGTGCCAGCAGGGTGGTGGCTAGCGGTGAGCAGTTCTTC. Amino acids: CASRVVASGEQFF.